The rows below give T cell receptor beta chains drawn from one sample of a study of technical replicates of blood from a handful of donors. TCRdb keeps only in-frame clones here, not all; method: immunoSEQ multiplex PCR. The sample includes some 93,000 clones, 95% seen only once; the top ten take 0.2% to 0.3%. Material for sequencing was T cells isolated from PBMCs. The receptor set was obtained from a human donor in good health. Each CDR3 is given with its conserved first and last residue. The D gene is left open where the match is weak. Not every row has a clone size; where given, it reads once, few, many or a size class.

D: .; size: .; J: TRBJ2-6; V: TRBV2; DNA: TGTGCCAGCAGTGACGGAGTGGTCGGGGCTGGGGCCAACGTCCTGACTTTC; CDR3: CASSDGVVGAGANVLTF
D: TRBD2; size: .; J: TRBJ2-3; V: TRBV19; DNA: TGTGCCAGTAGTATCGGGCGGGAGGGCCAAATTATTAATTTT; CDR3: CASSIGREGQIINF
D: TRBD2; size: .; J: TRBJ2-3; V: TRBV10-1; DNA: TGCGCCAGCAGTGAGTCTCGGGGGGGCCCCAGCACAGATACGCAGTATTTT; CDR3: CASSESRGGPSTDTQYF
D: .; size: .; J: TRBJ1-2; V: TRBV7-9; DNA: TGTGCCAGCAGCTCCTCCGGGGAGCTGTCTTATGGCTACACCTTC; CDR3: CASSSSGELSYGYTF
D: .; size: .; J: TRBJ1-6; V: TRBV5-1; DNA: TGCGCCAGCGGGTCGACGCGAAGTAGGGGAGGGGTCTTTAGGGATTCACCCCTCCACTTT; CDR3: CASGSTRSRGGVFRDSPLHF
D: TRBD2; size: .; J: TRBJ2-7; V: TRBV7-2; DNA: TGTGCCAGCAGCTTAGGACTAGCGGCCTACGAGCAGTACTTC; CDR3: CASSLGLAAYEQYF
D: .; size: .; J: TRBJ1-1; V: TRBV5-1; DNA: TGCGCCAGCAGCCCCGAGGTAGACACTGAAGCTTTCTTT; CDR3: CASSPEVDTEAFF
D: TRBD1; size: .; J: TRBJ1-2; V: TRBV19; DNA: TGTGCCAGTAGGCACAGGGGAGAGAATGGTGGCTACACCTTC; CDR3: CASRHRGENGGYTF
D: TRBD1; size: .; J: TRBJ1-5; V: TRBV4-2; DNA: TGTGCCAGCAGCCAAGATGGGACAGTTATTCAGCCCCAGCATTTT; CDR3: CASSQDGTVIQPQHF
D: TRBD2; size: once; J: TRBJ2-3; V: TRBV19; DNA: TGTGCCAGTAGTATGGGTCCCGGGACTAGCGGGACCGCAGATACGCAGTATTTT; CDR3: CASSMGPGTSGTADTQYF
D: .; size: .; J: TRBJ2-1; V: TRBV28; DNA: TGTGCCAGCAGTTTAGGAGGGAGCTCCTACAATGAGCAGTTCTTC; CDR3: CASSLGGSSYNEQFF
D: TRBD1; size: .; J: TRBJ1-4; V: TRBV10-2; DNA: TGCGCCAGCAGTGAGTTGGGACAGGGGGCAGCTAATGAAAAACTGTTTTTT; CDR3: CASSELGQGAANEKLFF
D: .; size: .; J: TRBJ2-5; V: TRBV11-3; DNA: TGTGCCAGCAGCTTAGTTTGGGGTACAGGTTCAGCCGAGACCCAGTACTTC; CDR3: CASSLVWGTGSAETQYF
D: .; size: .; J: TRBJ1-1; V: TRBV7-3; DNA: TGTGCCAGCAGCTTAACCGACAGGTCCTACACTGAAGCTTTCTTT; CDR3: CASSLTDRSYTEAFF
D: .; size: .; J: TRBJ2-4; V: TRBV5-8; DNA: TGTGCCAGCAGCATAAAACAGGGAGCAAGATGGAGCGGGAAGTACATTCAGTACTTC; CDR3: CASSIKQGARWSGKYIQYF
D: TRBD1; size: .; J: TRBJ2-6; V: TRBV7-2; DNA: TGTGCCAGCAGCTACCGACAGGGGTCTGGGGCCAACGTCCTGACTTTC; CDR3: CASSYRQGSGANVLTF
D: .; size: .; J: TRBJ1-5; V: TRBV19; DNA: TGTGCCAGTAGTCAGGGACTGAATCAGCCCCAGCATTTT; CDR3: CASSQGLNQPQHF
D: TRBD2; size: .; J: TRBJ2-1; V: TRBV18; DNA: TGTGCCAGCTCACTGAGACTAGCCTATGAGCAGTTCTTC; CDR3: CASSLRLAYEQFF
D: .; size: .; J: TRBJ1-1; V: TRBV29-1; DNA: TGCAGCGTTGCCTTTCGGTTGAACACTGAAGCTTTCTTT; CDR3: CSVAFRLNTEAFF
D: TRBD1; size: few; J: TRBJ1-1; V: TRBV29-1; DNA: TGCAGCGTTGATTTATTGGGACAGATGAACACTGAAGCTTTCTTT; CDR3: CSVDLLGQMNTEAFF
D: .; size: .; J: TRBJ2-5; V: TRBV4-2; DNA: TGTGCCAGCAGCCAAGTCAGTCGTGCGGGGGAGACCCAGTACTTC; CDR3: CASSQVSRAGETQYF
D: TRBD1; size: .; J: TRBJ1-1; V: TRBV6-1; DNA: TGTGCCAGCATTGGTACACAGGGGCTGAACACTGAAGCTTTCTTT; CDR3: CASIGTQGLNTEAFF
D: .; size: .; J: TRBJ1-2; V: TRBV18; DNA: TGTGCCAGCTACGGCAGGGAAGAGTATGGCTACACCTTC; CDR3: CASYGREEYGYTF
D: .; size: .; J: TRBJ1-4; V: TRBV4-1; DNA: TGCGCCAGCAGCCAGACAGCAACTAATGAAAAACTGTTTTTT; CDR3: CASSQTATNEKLFF
D: TRBD2; size: .; J: TRBJ2-1; V: TRBV7-9; DNA: TGTGCCAGCATCTTTCATGGCCTAGCGGGGGGGAAGCAGTTCTTC; CDR3: CASIFHGLAGGKQFF
D: TRBD1; size: .; J: TRBJ2-2; V: TRBV5-1; DNA: TGCGCCAGCAGCGCGCCAGGGGACAGAATCACCGGGGAGCTGTTTTTT; CDR3: CASSAPGDRITGELFF
D: TRBD1; size: .; J: TRBJ1-3; V: TRBV16; DNA: TGTGCCAGCAGCCACCGAAGACAGGGGGTAAGATCGTCTGGAAACACCATATATTTT; CDR3: CASSHRRQGVRSSGNTIYF
D: TRBD1; size: .; J: TRBJ2-1; V: TRBV18; DNA: TGTGCCAGCTCACCCCGCTCCGGGACAGGGCCCCACAATGAGCAGTTCTTC; CDR3: CASSPRSGTGPHNEQFF
D: TRBD2; size: .; J: TRBJ2-4; V: TRBV5-6; DNA: TGTGCCAGCAGCTCTTGGGGAGGGGCTGGAGGGTACATTCAGTACTTC; CDR3: CASSSWGGAGGYIQYF
D: .; size: once; J: TRBJ2-7; V: TRBV6-5; DNA: TGTGCCAGCAGTTACGGGCAGAACTACGAGCAGTACTTC; CDR3: CASSYGQNYEQYF
D: TRBD1; size: .; J: TRBJ2-7; V: TRBV7-6; DNA: TGTGCCAGCAGCCCTCGACAGGGATACCACGAGCAGTACTTC; CDR3: CASSPRQGYHEQYF
D: TRBD1; size: .; J: TRBJ2-7; V: TRBV25-1; DNA: TGTGCCAGTTCCCCCGGGACAGGGCTGATCGAGCAGTACTTC; CDR3: CASSPGTGLIEQYF
D: .; size: .; J: TRBJ2-4; V: TRBV10-1; DNA: TGCGCCAGCAGAAACATCCTAGCCAAAAACATTCAGTACTTC; CDR3: CASRNILAKNIQYF
D: .; size: .; J: TRBJ1-2; V: TRBV4-1; DNA: TGCGCCAGCAGCCAAGCTATACGGGAGGCGCCCGGCGGGTATGGCTACACCTTC; CDR3: CASSQAIREAPGGYGYTF
D: .; size: .; J: TRBJ2-7; V: TRBV28; DNA: TGTGCCAGCAGTCCTCCTTTGGCGGGGAAACGGCGCGAGCAGTACTTC; CDR3: CASSPPLAGKRREQYF
D: .; size: once; J: TRBJ1-1; V: TRBV19; DNA: TGTGCCAGTAGTATAGATCTAACAGGGCGGCTCACTGAAGCTTTCTTT; CDR3: CASSIDLTGRLTEAFF
D: .; size: .; J: TRBJ1-2; V: TRBV6-4; DNA: TGTGCCAGCAGTGTACGCCATACTCCGGGACAAAAAATCTATGGCTACACCTTC; CDR3: CASSVRHTPGQKIYGYTF
D: TRBD1; size: .; J: TRBJ2-7; V: TRBV29-1; DNA: TGCAGCGTGCGGGGACAGGGCGTTTGGACCTACGAGCAGTACTTC; CDR3: CSVRGQGVWTYEQYF
D: TRBD2; size: .; J: TRBJ2-7; V: TRBV5-1; DNA: TGCGCCAGCAGCCCCCTCACTAGCGGGGGGGCCCACGAGCAGTACTTC; CDR3: CASSPLTSGGAHEQYF
D: TRBD2; size: .; J: TRBJ2-7; V: TRBV9; DNA: TGTGCCAGCAGCGTAGCGGCGGGGGGGCTTTACGAGCAGTACTTC; CDR3: CASSVAAGGLYEQYF
D: TRBD2; size: .; J: TRBJ2-1; V: TRBV6-4; DNA: TGTGCCAGCAGTGAACTAGCGGGATACTACAATGAGCAGTTCTTC; CDR3: CASSELAGYYNEQFF
D: .; size: .; J: TRBJ2-7; V: TRBV27; DNA: TGTGCCAGCAGCCTGTCTAGCAGTTCCTACGAGCAGTACTTC; CDR3: CASSLSSSSYEQYF
D: TRBD1; size: .; J: TRBJ2-2; V: TRBV30; DNA: TGTGCCTCATCCCCGGCGGGACAGGGTGCCGGGGAGCTGTTTTTT; CDR3: CASSPAGQGAGELFF
D: TRBD1; size: once; J: TRBJ1-1; V: TRBV27; DNA: TGTGCCAGCAGTGCTTCACGACAGGGTGCTGAAGCTTTCTTT; CDR3: CASSASRQGAEAFF
D: .; size: .; J: TRBJ2-3; V: TRBV6-5; DNA: TGTGCCAGCAGTATGAGTAGCACAGATACGCAGTATTTT; CDR3: CASSMSSTDTQYF
D: .; size: .; J: TRBJ1-3; V: TRBV7-9; DNA: TGTGCCAGCAGCTCGCCGGCGGGACGTTCTGGAAACACCATATATTTT; CDR3: CASSSPAGRSGNTIYF
D: TRBD2; size: .; J: TRBJ2-5; V: TRBV7-8; DNA: TGTGCCAGCAGCTTAGAACGGGGGGGCCGTGAGACCCAGTACTTC; CDR3: CASSLERGGRETQYF
D: TRBD2; size: .; J: TRBJ2-5; V: TRBV6-6; DNA: TGTGCCAGCAGCAGGACTAGCGGGGGACTGCAGACCCAGTACTTC; CDR3: CASSRTSGGLQTQYF